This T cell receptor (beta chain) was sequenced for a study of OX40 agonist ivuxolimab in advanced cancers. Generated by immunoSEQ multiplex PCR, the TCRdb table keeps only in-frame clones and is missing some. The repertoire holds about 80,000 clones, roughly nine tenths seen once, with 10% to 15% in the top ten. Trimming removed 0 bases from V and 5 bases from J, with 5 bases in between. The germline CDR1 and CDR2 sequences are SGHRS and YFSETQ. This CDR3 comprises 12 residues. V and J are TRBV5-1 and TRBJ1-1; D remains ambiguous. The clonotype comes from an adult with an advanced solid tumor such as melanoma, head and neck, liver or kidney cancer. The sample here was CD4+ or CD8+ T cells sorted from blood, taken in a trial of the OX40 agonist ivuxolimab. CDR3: CASSLDYTEAFF. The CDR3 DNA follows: TGCGCCAGCAGCTTGGACTATACTGAAGCTTTCTTT.